This TCR beta chain was retrieved from a study of cytomegalovirus exposure and HLA in healthy donors. Study-level information: The roughly 120 million unique TCR beta sequences, from some 170 million T cells, were found by an earlier analysis.

It was healthy bone marrow donors who served as donors. Researchers ran the PCR with 60 Vbeta and 13 Jbeta primers. Data came from immunoSEQ multiplex PCR; TCRdb stores just in-frame clones and leaves some out. Among about 170,000 clones listed, 85% were seen once. As regards this clone: What it recognizes is unknown.

Study-wide findings and caveats: The authors later linked a missense DCLRE1C variant to TCR beta V- and J-gene trimming. In an earlier analysis, productive rearrangement rates for most beta V segments clustered near 87% or 30%.

CDR3 length equals 16 residues. The germline CDR1 and CDR2 sequences are SGHDT and YYEEEE. What was sequenced was PBMCs. V is TRBV5-6 and J is TRBJ2-5; 12 bases are shared with TRBD1. The DNA matches TRBJ2-7 better at its end, which makes the J call doubtful. This clonotype originated in a boy aged 2 to 10 in good health and CMV-seronegative. Here the CDR3 DNA reads TGTGCCAGCAGCTTGCCGGGACAGGGGGCGATTTACGAGCAGTACTTC. Its translation is CASSLPGQGAIYEQYF.